This entry is about one TCR beta chain. This sample is part of a study of control samples from healthy donors and cancer patients. CDR3 length: 16 residues. V lost 0 bases and J 6 bases, leaving 17 bases between the germline ends. In germline, CDR1 is GTSNPN, CDR2 SVGIG (reference sequence). Measured with immunoSEQ multiplex PCR; TCRdb has only the in-frame clones, and not every one. The profile shows approximately 20,000 clones, around 84% of them singletons. The rearrangement uses TRBV30 and TRBJ2-2; tentative D call: TRBD2 (5 bases). Sequenced input: PBMCs. This sequence originates from a man aged 55 to 70 with colorectal cancer. For the CDR3, the DNA is TGTGCCTGGAGTGTACGAGCGGCGCTACCCCCCGGGGAGCTGTTTTTT. Its translation is CAWSVRAALPPGELFF.